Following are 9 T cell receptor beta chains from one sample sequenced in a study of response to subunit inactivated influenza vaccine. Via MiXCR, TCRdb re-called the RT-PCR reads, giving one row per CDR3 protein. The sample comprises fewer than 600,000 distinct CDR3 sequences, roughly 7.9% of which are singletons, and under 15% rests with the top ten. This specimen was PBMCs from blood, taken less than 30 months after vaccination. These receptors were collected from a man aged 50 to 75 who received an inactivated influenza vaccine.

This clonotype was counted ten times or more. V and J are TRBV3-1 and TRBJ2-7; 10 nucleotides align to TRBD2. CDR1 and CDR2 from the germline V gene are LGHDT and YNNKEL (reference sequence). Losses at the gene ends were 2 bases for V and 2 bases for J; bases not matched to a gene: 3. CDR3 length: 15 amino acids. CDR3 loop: CASSQRTSGTYEQYF. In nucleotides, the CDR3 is TGTGCCAGCAGCCAACGGACTAGCGGAACCTACGAGCAGTACTTC.

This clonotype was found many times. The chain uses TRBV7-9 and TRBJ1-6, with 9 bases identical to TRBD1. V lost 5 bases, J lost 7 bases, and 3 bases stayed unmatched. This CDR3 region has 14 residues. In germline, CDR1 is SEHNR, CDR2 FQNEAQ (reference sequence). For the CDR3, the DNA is TGTGCCAGCAGCCGGACAGGGGAAAATTCACCCCTCCACTTT. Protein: CASSRTGENSPLHF.

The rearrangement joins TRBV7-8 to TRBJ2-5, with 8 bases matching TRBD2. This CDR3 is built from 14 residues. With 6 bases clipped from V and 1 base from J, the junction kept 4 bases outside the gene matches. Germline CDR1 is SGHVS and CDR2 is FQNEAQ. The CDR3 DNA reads TGTGCCAGCAGTAAGCGGGGGCTCCAAGAGACCCAGTACTTC. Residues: CASSKRGLQETQYF. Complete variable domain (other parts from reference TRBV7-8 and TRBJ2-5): GAGVSQSPRYKVAKRGQDVALRCDPISGHVSLFWYQQALGQGPEFLTYFQNEAQLDKSGLPSDRFFAERPEGSVSTLKIQRTQQEDSAVYLCASSKRGLQETQYFGPGTRLLVL.

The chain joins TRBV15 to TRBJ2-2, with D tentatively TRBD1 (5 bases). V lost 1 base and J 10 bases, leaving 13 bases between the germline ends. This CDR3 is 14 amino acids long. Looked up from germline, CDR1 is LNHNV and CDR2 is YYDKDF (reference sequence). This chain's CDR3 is CATSRGQSTEELFF. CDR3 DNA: TGTGCCACCAGCAGAGGACAGAGCACTGAGGAGCTGTTTTTT.

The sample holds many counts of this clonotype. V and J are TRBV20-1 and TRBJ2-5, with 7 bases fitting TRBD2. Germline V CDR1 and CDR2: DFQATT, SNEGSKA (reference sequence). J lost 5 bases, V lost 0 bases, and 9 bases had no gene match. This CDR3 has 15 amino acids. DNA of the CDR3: TGCAGTGCTAGAGATTGGGGGGGTGGGGTGGAGACCCAGTACTTC. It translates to CSARDWGGGVETQYF.

Here the CDR3 reads CASSVSGRNYNEQFF. The CDR3 nucleotides read TGTGCCAGCAGCGTATCGGGAAGGAACTACAATGAGCAGTTCTTC. The gene calls are TRBV9 and TRBJ2-1; a possible D gene is TRBD2 (5 bases). V shed 1 base and J shed 3 bases, with 11 bases lying between them. The CDR3 spans 15 residues. CDR1 and CDR2 from the germline V gene are SGDLS and YYNGEE.

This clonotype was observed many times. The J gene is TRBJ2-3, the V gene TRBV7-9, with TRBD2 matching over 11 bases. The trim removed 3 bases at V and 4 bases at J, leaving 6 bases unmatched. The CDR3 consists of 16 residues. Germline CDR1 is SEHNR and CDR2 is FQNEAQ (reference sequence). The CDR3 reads CASSFRASGRPDTQYF. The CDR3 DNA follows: TGTGCCAGCAGCTTTCGGGCTAGCGGGAGGCCAGATACGCAGTATTTT.

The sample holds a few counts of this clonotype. CDR3 DNA sequence: TGTGCCAGCAGCGCTAGACCTGGGACTAGGGAGCAGTTCTTC. Amino acids: CASSARPGTREQFF. The chain combines TRBV11-3 with TRBJ2-1, with 8 bases identical to TRBD2. Trimming cost V 5 bases and J 10 bases; bases outside gene matches: 10. In germline, CDR1 is SGHNT, CDR2 YENEEA. This CDR3 region has 14 residues.

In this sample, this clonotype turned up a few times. The CDR3 reads CASTKVRGAEAFF. DNA for the CDR3: TGTGCCAGCACCAAAGTCAGGGGCGCTGAAGCTTTCTTT. The V gene is TRBV6-6, the J gene TRBJ1-1, with D maybe TRBD1 (6 bases). The germline V and J ends were trimmed by 7 bases and 6 bases, with 15 bases remaining between them. Germline V CDR1 and CDR2: MNHNY, SVGAGI (reference sequence). The CDR3 is made up of 13 amino acids.